This entry describes one T cell receptor beta chain. This record belongs to a study of blood T cell repertoires in COVID-19. Study-level information: Whether acute or convalescent, the COVID-19 samples came from the United States, Italy and Spain.

Authors' processing steps: Reference gene primer amplification in the assay estimated nucleated cell counts. This table comes from immunoSEQ multiplex PCR, and its TCRdb copy is limited to in-frame clones, with some not included. V and J calls and clone size are those listed in that table; D and trimming were worked out from the DNA. The sample has some 200,000 clones; roughly 85% are singletons. Specimen: peripheral blood. The receptor was derived from a woman in her 70s with COVID-19, enrolled during active disease.

The CDR3: CASSRASSYNEQFF. CDR3 in DNA: TGTGCCAGCAGTCGAGCGAGCTCCTACAATGAGCAGTTCTTC. The rearrangement uses TRBV6-2 or TRBV6-3 and TRBJ2-1; no definite D call. The V end was cut by 5 bases, the J end by 0 bases, with 8 bases between. The CDR3 has 14 amino acids. Germline CDR1 MNHEY, CDR2 SVGEGT.